This T cell receptor beta chain was sequenced in a study of CD8+ T cells in alopecia areata. Study context: Using the percentage of affected scalp area, treated patients' severity was scored. Whole-study findings and limits: Scalp clonality, along with expanded CD8+ clones among the top 100, was significantly decreased by tofacitinib.

Germline values: CDR1 ENHRY, CDR2 SYGVKD. With V trimmed by 10 bases and J by 0 bases, 7 bases remained unmatched. The CDR3 extends over 15 amino acids. TCR sequencing used cDNA made by reverse transcription of extracted RNA. TCRdb's copy holds only in-frame clones and misses some; the assay was immunoSEQ multiplex PCR. Among some 120,000 clones listed, roughly three fifths were seen once. Treatment denoted: oral pan-JAK inhibitor, 5-10 mg twice daily. A note on this clone: Its target is not known.

The TCR was taken from a human donor with alopecia areata. V gene TRBV10-3 combines with J gene TRBJ2-3, with TRBD2 matching 10 bases. The sample in question was CD8+ T cells sorted from blood, obtained at week 24, from a patient treated with tofacitinib. CDR3 in DNA: TGTGCCACCCTAGCGGGGGACTCTAGCACAGATACGCAGTATTTT. This translates into CATLAGDSSTDTQYF.